This T cell receptor beta chain was obtained from a study of pediatric ulcerative colitis. The CDR3 loop spans 15 amino acids. Trimming pared 2 bases from V and 8 bases from J, leaving 16 bases between. Germline V gene sequence: CDR1 SGHRS, CDR2 YFSETQ. This was a survey-level run. Samples were sequenced at Survey level, maximum 500,000 reads. Repertoires were generated with immunoSEQ multiplex PCR, while TCRdb's copy carries only in-frame clones and drops some. The sample consists of approximately 38,000 clones, over 70% of them appearing once. This clone was observed a handful of times. Rectal tissue came from one to two pinch biopsies taken at colonoscopy.

The source material was gut tissue. The receptor was isolated from a boy between 10 and 17 years old with severe ulcerative colitis. The V and J genes are TRBV5-1 and TRBJ1-4; D possibly corresponds to TRBD1 (6 bases). CDR3: CASSLRTAEGEKLFF. The CDR3 DNA reads TGCGCCAGCAGCTTAAGGACAGCGGAGGGGGAAAAACTGTTTTTT.